This T cell receptor (beta chain) was identified in a study of cytomegalovirus exposure and HLA in healthy donors. In the study overall: Early released data had approximately 86 million unique TCRs, all coming from HLA-typed donors.

Primers: 60 Vbeta forward and 13 Jbeta reverse. Some clones are missing from TCRdb's copy, which holds only in-frame ones; the method was immunoSEQ multiplex PCR. This sample's table has some 150,000 clones. General observations from the study: As a later analysis showed, several of the most significant clusters appeared to be linked to common viral pathogens. Other equally common chains were less clonally expanded than HLA-associated TCR beta chains, a later analysis showed.

Worth noting for this clone: Its matching antigen is unknown.

The sequence derives from a woman younger than 35 in good health and CMV-seropositive. The sequenced sample consisted of PBMCs.

The CDR3 DNA reads TGTGCCAGCAGCTCCTGGACAGGGTTACAAGCAGAGGTTAATGAAAAACTGTTTTTT. Its translation: CASSSWTGLQAEVNEKLFF. The chain combines TRBV5-6 with TRBJ1-4; TRBD1 matches at 8 bases. Germline CDR1 reads SGHDT; CDR2 reads YYEEEE. V lost 3 bases and J lost 4; bases outside the gene matches: 17. The CDR3 length is 19 residues.